The 28 T cell receptor beta chains reported below all come from one sample, sequenced in a study of blood T cell repertoires in COVID-19. Sequencing was performed with immunoSEQ multiplex PCR; in TCRdb, only in-frame clones are kept and a portion is missing. The table lists about 260,000 clones, 80% to 85% of them singletons. Input material: peripheral blood. Source of these receptors: a man between 60 and 70 years old with acute or convalescent COVID-19.

This sequence joins TRBV5-1 and TRBJ2-5; 7 bases align to TRBD2. Germline V lookup: CDR1 SGHRS, CDR2 YFSETQ. The CDR3 covers 13 residues. The trim removed 4 bases at V and 2 bases at J, leaving 2 bases unmatched. CDR3 sequence reads: CASSGGVQETQYF. CDR3 nucleotides: TGCGCCAGCAGCGGGGGGGTGCAAGAGACCCAGTACTTC.

The V and J genes are TRBV19 and TRBJ1-1; the match to TRBD1 covers 7 bases. V lost 6 bases, J lost 1 base, and 8 bases stayed unmatched. Germline-derived CDR1 and CDR2 are LNHDA and SQIVND (reference sequence). This CDR3 is built from 15 residues. CDR3 residues: CASSLQGGRNTEAFF. CDR3 nucleotide sequence: TGTGCCAGTAGCTTGCAGGGGGGAAGGAACACTGAAGCTTTCTTT.

The rearrangement uses TRBV27 and TRBJ1-2; 8 bases agree with TRBD1. The CDR3 is made up of 14 amino acids. Germline V lookup: CDR1 MNHEY, CDR2 SMNVEV (reference sequence). Unmatched junction bases numbered 5, after V lost 6 bases and J lost 2 bases. The CDR3 sequence: CASRSGGANYGYTF. CDR3 nucleotide sequence: TGTGCCAGCAGGTCAGGGGGCGCGAACTATGGCTACACCTTC.

The chain couples TRBV6-5 to TRBJ1-3; D might be TRBD1 (6 bases). Deletions cut 2 bases from V and 5 bases from J, with 7 bases between. Germline assignment: CDR1 MNHEY and CDR2 SVGAGI. The CDR3 sequence is 13 residues long. CDR3 coding DNA: TGTGCCAGCAGTTACGGACAGAGAAACACCATATATTTT. Residues: CASSYGQRNTIYF.

The chain employs TRBV6-1 and TRBJ1-1; D perhaps matches TRBD1 (5 bases). Germline CDR1 MNHNS, CDR2 SASEGT. The CDR3 totals 16 residues. Trimming left V 0 bases short and J 0 bases short, with 11 bases between. CDR3 sequence: CASSEAGGGMNTEAFF. CDR3 coding DNA: TGTGCCAGCAGTGAAGCGGGGGGTGGGATGAACACTGAAGCTTTCTTT.

The rearrangement links TRBV9 to TRBJ1-2, with 8 bases lining up with TRBD1. From germline, CDR1 is SGDLS and CDR2 YYNGEE. The CDR3 length is 15 residues. V shed 0 bases, J shed 5 bases, and the junction held 6 bases outside the gene matches. Written as DNA, the CDR3 is TGTGCCAGCAGCGTAGGGAGACAGGGGCTATATGGCTACACCTTC. It encodes CASSVGRQGLYGYTF. The full variable domain, in which reference TRBV9 and TRBJ1-2 provide the parts outside the CDR3, is DSGVTQTPKHLITATGQRVTLRCSPRSGDLSVYWYQQSLDQGLQFLIQYYNGEERAKGNILERFSAQQFPDLHSELNLSSLELGDSALYFCASSVGRQGLYGYTFGSGTRLTVV.

The chain links TRBV28 to TRBJ1-2, with D possibly being TRBD1 (5 bases). The V gene lost 3 bases and the J gene lost 2 bases, with 16 bases spanning the gap. Per the germline V gene, CDR1 is MDHEN and CDR2 is SYDVKM. The CDR3 contains 16 residues. CDR3 in amino acids: CASSFGGGIVNYGYTF. The CDR3 DNA follows: TGTGCCAGCAGTTTCGGGGGAGGTATAGTAAACTATGGCTACACCTTC.

The chain employs TRBV7-9 and TRBJ2-3, with TRBD1 matching over 9 bases. Per germline, CDR1 SEHNR and CDR2 FQNEAQ (reference sequence). Trimming removed 3 bases from V and 4 bases from J; junction bases left unmatched: 2. This CDR3 region has 14 residues. CDR3 nucleotides: TGTGCCAGCAGCTTTGGACAGGGGTCAGATACGCAGTATTTT. It codes for CASSFGQGSDTQYF.

The chain combines TRBV6-4 with TRBJ1-2, with D maybe TRBD1 (6 bases). The CDR3 runs to 12 residues. Per germline, CDR1 MRHNA and CDR2 SNTAGT. V was pared by 4 bases and J by 8 bases, with 11 bases between. The CDR3 loop reads CASSGTAGGYTF. The CDR3 DNA sequence: TGTGCCAGCAGTGGGACAGCTGGAGGCTACACCTTC.

The V call is TRBV6-5, the J call TRBJ2-7; possibly TRBD1 for D (6 bases). V lost 10 bases and J lost 3, with 16 bases in between. The CDR3 is 13 residues long. Germline V lookup: CDR1 MNHEY, CDR2 SVGAGI. The DNA of the CDR3 is TGTGCCACCAAGGCAGGGGCTCTCTACGAGCAGTACTTC. Its protein product is CATKAGALYEQYF.

The V call is TRBV5-6, the J call TRBJ2-2; tentative D call: TRBD2 (5 bases). The V end lost 0 bases, the J end lost 4 bases, and 10 bases lay between the germline ends. The CDR3 totals 15 residues. Germline V lookup: CDR1 SGHDT, CDR2 YYEEEE. CDR3 sequence reads: CASSLVGAGTGELFF. For the CDR3, the DNA is TGTGCCAGCAGCTTGGTGGGCGCGGGCACCGGGGAGCTGTTTTTT.

The V gene is TRBV21-1, the J gene TRBJ1-2. TRBV21-1 is tagged as a pseudogene. The CDR3 runs to 17 residues. This CDR3 is CASSKERSGRGNYGYTF. The CDR3 DNA sequence: TGTGCCAGCAGCAAAGAGAGGTCGGGGAGGGGTAACTATGGCTACACCTTC.

The chain carries TRBV5-1 and TRBJ2-7; tentative D call: TRBD1 (5 bases). V was trimmed by 4 bases and J by 10 bases, leaving 21 bases between them. CDR3 length: 14 amino acids. Germline V gene lookup returns CDR1 SGHRS and CDR2 YFSETQ. CDR3 residues: CASSAQPTGYRQYF. CDR3 in DNA: TGCGCCAGCAGCGCCCAACCTACAGGCTACCGACAGTACTTC. Supplemented by reference TRBV5-1 and TRBJ2-7, the full variable domain reads KAGVTQTPRYLIKTRGQQVTLSCSPISGHRSVSWYQQTPGQGLQFLFEYFSETQRNKGNFPGRFSGRQFSNSRSEMNVSTLELGDSALYLCASSAQPTGYRQYFGPGTRLTVT.

This chain joins TRBV28 and TRBJ1-5; TRBD1 matches at 8 bases. CDR1 and CDR2 (germline): MDHEN, SYDVKM. The CDR3 consists of 15 residues. V lost 4 bases, J lost 4 bases, and 6 bases stayed unmatched. This chain's CDR3 is CASSWSDRVNQPQHF. DNA of the CDR3: TGTGCCAGCAGTTGGTCGGACAGGGTAAATCAGCCCCAGCATTTT.

The chain is built from TRBV6-5 and TRBJ2-7; maybe TRBD1 (5 bases). The CDR3 totals 15 residues. The V gene's germline CDR1 is MNHEY and CDR2 SVGAGI. V shed 5 bases and J shed 0 bases, with 14 bases lying between them. This chain's CDR3 is CASSREQVSSYEQYF. CDR3 DNA sequence: TGTGCCAGCAGTCGAGAACAGGTGAGCTCCTACGAGCAGTACTTC.

The chain combines TRBV11-1 with TRBJ2-3; D gene unclear. The germline CDR1 and CDR2 sequences are SGHAT and FQDESV (reference sequence). The CDR3 length is 12 residues. V was pared by 1 base and J by 6 bases, with 5 bases between. The CDR3 DNA reads TGTGCCAGCAGCTTAGACACGGATACGCAGTATTTT. It yields the protein CASSLDTDTQYF.

V usage is TRBV6-5 and J usage is TRBJ2-1; D is uncertain. Germline lookup yields CDR1 MNHEY and CDR2 SVGAGI. CDR3 size: 15 residues. V was cut by 6 bases and J by 0 bases, with 12 bases left in between. CDR3 nucleotides: TGTGCCAGCAGGCGACTGATGAGCTCCTACAATGAGCAGTTCTTC. It specifies CASRRLMSSYNEQFF.

The genes are TRBV3-1 (or the pseudogene TRBV3-2) and TRBJ2-1, with D possibly being TRBD1 (6 bases). The CDR3 loop spans 16 amino acids. Germline CDR1 reads LGHDT; CDR2 reads YNNKEL (reference sequence). V was shortened by 0 bases and J by 5 bases, with 14 bases between the two germline ends. CDR3 region: CASSQEKHRVHNEQFF. DNA for the CDR3: TGTGCCAGCAGCCAAGAGAAGCACAGGGTTCACAATGAGCAGTTCTTC.

CDR3 region: CASSQDGTNYGYTF. The CDR3 coding sequence is TGCGCCAGCAGCCAGGACGGGACTAACTATGGCTACACCTTC. The chain has TRBV5-1 and TRBJ1-2; the D is unclear. Germline-derived CDR1 and CDR2 are SGHRS and YFSETQ. The length of the CDR3 is 14 residues. Between the trimmed V and J ends, which lost 4 bases and 0 bases, there was a span of 10 bases.

This chain uses TRBV6-2 or TRBV6-3 with TRBJ2-7; 9 bases map to TRBD2. The CDR3 is made up of 16 amino acids. Germline CDR1 MNHEY, CDR2 SVGEGT. The junction had 12 bases not matched to a gene; V was cut back by 4 bases and J by 5 bases. CDR3 bases: TGTGCCAGCAGTTCTACCGGGACTAGCCCTATGCACGAGCAGTACTTC. It encodes CASSSTGTSPMHEQYF.

This chain uses TRBV7-8 with TRBJ2-1, with 9 bases identical to TRBD2. The CDR3 spans 18 residues. The germline CDR1 and CDR2 sequences are SGHVS and FQNEAQ. Losses at the gene ends were 0 bases for V and 5 bases for J; bases not matched to a gene: 11. The CDR3 DNA follows: TGTGCCAGCAGCTTAGCGCGGGGGCGGCGGGAGGGGAACAATGAGCAGTTCTTC. Amino acid sequence: CASSLARGRREGNNEQFF.

This chain connects TRBV5-4 to TRBJ1-1; a weak D match, TRBD1 (5 bases). The germline gives CDR1 SGHNT, CDR2 YYREEE (reference sequence). This CDR3 is 14 amino acids long. V shed 0 bases and J shed 5 bases, with 11 bases lying between them. CDR3 loop: CASSLENGGTEAFF. CDR3 coding DNA: TGTGCCAGCAGCTTGGAGAATGGGGGGACTGAAGCTTTCTTT.

The gene calls are TRBV2 and TRBJ1-1; D gene uncertain. The V end was cut by 6 bases, the J end by 2 bases, with 13 bases between. The CDR3 spans 14 residues. The V gene's germline CDR1 is SNHLY and CDR2 FYNNEI. The CDR3 here is CASSVRVANTEAFF. CDR3 DNA sequence: TGTGCCAGCAGCGTAAGAGTAGCTAACACTGAAGCTTTCTTT.

J is TRBJ2-3 and V is TRBV9, with 8 bases aligning to TRBD2. The V gene's germline CDR1 is SGDLS and CDR2 YYNGEE. V dropped 0 bases and J dropped 4; count of bases not matched to a gene: 7. The CDR3 is 16 residues long. The CDR3 sequence is CASSVDPGGIPDTQYF. The CDR3 region has the DNA TGTGCCAGCAGCGTAGATCCGGGAGGGATCCCAGATACGCAGTATTTT.

The chain links TRBV10-3 to TRBJ1-2; no definite D call. The ends were cut back, 2 bases at V and 4 bases at J, with 29 bases in the middle. Germline CDR1 ENHRY, CDR2 SYGVKD. The CDR3 has 20 residues. As DNA, the CDR3 is TGTGCCATCAGTGAGCGTCACCCACTTTCGCTTAGGTCGGAGGGCTATGGCTACACCTTC. It codes for CAISERHPLSLRSEGYGYTF.

The rearrangement joins TRBV4-1 to TRBJ2-3, with TRBD2 matching 10 bases. Per germline, CDR1 MGHRA and CDR2 YSYEKL. The CDR3 consists of 19 residues. J was trimmed by 0 bases and V by 4 bases; bases with no gene match: 13. The CDR3 DNA sequence: TGCGCCAGCAGCCCCCTGGGAAGCGGGGGGGCCCACAGCACAGATACGCAGTATTTT. Encoded protein: CASSPLGSGGAHSTDTQYF.

This clone was seen a few times. The chain combines TRBV27 with TRBJ2-1; no clear D gene. The CDR3 covers 14 residues. The germline gives CDR1 MNHEY, CDR2 SMNVEV (reference sequence). Trimming left V 4 bases short and J 14 bases short, with 21 bases between. The CDR3 region is CASSSYLGAPREFF. The DNA of the CDR3 is TGTGCCAGCAGTTCCTACCTCGGCGCTCCCCGGGAGTTCTTC.

The chain has TRBV27 and TRBJ2-1, with 7 bases lining up with TRBD1. V gave up 3 bases and J gave up 6 bases; unmatched junction bases: 8. This CDR3 region has 15 residues. The germline gives CDR1 MNHEY, CDR2 SMNVEV (reference sequence). As DNA, the CDR3 is TGTGCCAGCAGTTTGACAGGGCAAAACTTCAATGAGCAGTTCTTC. This gives the protein CASSLTGQNFNEQFF.